This TCR beta chain was sequenced for a study of beta chain features in type 1 diabetes. The investigators reverse transcribed all of the isolated RNA, so they sequenced expressed TCRB transcripts. Clones were sequenced by immunoSEQ multiplex PCR, and TCRdb holds only the in-frame ones, with some missing. The repertoire has approximately 600,000 clones, 9.5% to 15% of them found once; the top ten carry more than 0.09%. This clone was observed a few times. Its matching antigen is unknown. CDR3 length equals 15 residues. Between the trimmed V and J ends, which lost 2 bases and 7 bases, there was a span of 17 bases. From germline, CDR1 is MNHEY and CDR2 SMNVEV (reference sequence). Study outcomes and limitations: Type 1 diabetes patients had moderately but significantly shorter TCRB CDR3s in all four CD4+ subsets.

The clonotype comes from a young man with type 1 diabetes. The sample consisted of naive CD4+ T cells from blood. The chain employs TRBV27 and TRBJ1-2, with D possibly matching TRBD1 (5 bases). This CDR3 reads CASSLRGRGVGGYTF. The CDR3 nucleotides are TGTGCCAGCAGTTTACGGGGACGCGGGGTCGGTGGCTACACCTTC.